What follows is one T cell receptor (beta chain) and its context. The junction differs from germline at one of its ends, possibly a read error. Each CDR3 protein is one row after TCRdb ran MiXCR on the reads. The sample contains 350,000 to 550,000 distinct CDR3 sequences, 25% to 40% of which appear only once. The sample is drawn from a study of T cell repertoires in cytomegalovirus infection. For the study at large: It was the public TCR beta signatures that indicated both CMV infection and matching HLA type.

The CDR3 consists of 15 residues. V gene TRBV12-3 or TRBV12-4 combines with J gene TRBJ2-1; 10 nucleotides agree with TRBD2. The sample was PBMCs. The receptor was derived from a human donor in good health (CMV status not recorded). Some clones in this sample may be carry-over from other donors' samples. CDR3: CASSLAGDSYNEQFF. The CDR3 DNA is TGTGCCAGCAGTCTAGCGGGGGACTCGTACAATGAGCAGTTCTTC.